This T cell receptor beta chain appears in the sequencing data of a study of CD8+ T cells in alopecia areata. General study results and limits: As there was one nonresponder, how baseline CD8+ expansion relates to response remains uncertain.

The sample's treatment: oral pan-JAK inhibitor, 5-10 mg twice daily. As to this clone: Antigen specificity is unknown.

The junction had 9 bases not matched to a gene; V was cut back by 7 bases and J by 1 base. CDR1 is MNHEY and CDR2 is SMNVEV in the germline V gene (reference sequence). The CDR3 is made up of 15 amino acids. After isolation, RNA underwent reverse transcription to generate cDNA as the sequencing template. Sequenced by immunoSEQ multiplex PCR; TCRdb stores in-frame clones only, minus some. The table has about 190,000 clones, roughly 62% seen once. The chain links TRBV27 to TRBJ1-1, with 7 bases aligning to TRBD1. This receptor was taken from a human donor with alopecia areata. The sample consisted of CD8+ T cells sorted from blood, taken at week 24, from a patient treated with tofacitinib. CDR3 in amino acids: CASTPTGKRNTEAFF. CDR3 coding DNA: TGTGCCAGCACCCCGACAGGGAAAAGGAACACTGAAGCTTTCTTT.